This T cell receptor (beta chain) was observed in a study of blood T cell repertoires in COVID-19. As for the study in general: Donors in the United States, Italy and Spain gave samples during acute or convalescent COVID-19.

Produced via immunoSEQ multiplex PCR; TCRdb's table is partial and in-frame only. The repertoire includes just under 90,000 clones, roughly 78% of them detected once, and approximately 15% sits in the top ten. Trimming stripped 1 base from V and 11 bases from J, with 15 bases between. This CDR3 has 14 amino acids. Germline V gene lookup returns CDR1 SGHVS and CDR2 FQNEAQ. Sequencing input: peripheral blood. The source is a woman aged 80 or older with acute or convalescent COVID-19. The V and J genes are TRBV7-8 and TRBJ1-5, with unresolved D. CDR3 in DNA: TGTGCCAGCAGCTTAGGGGCCAATGCTCCGGCCCAGCATTTT. Its translation is CASSLGANAPAQHF.